The following is a TCR beta chain sequence with its context. Its antigen is unknown. The source of the sample is a study of CXCR3-negative and CXCR3-positive naive CD8 T cells. At the level of the study: Sequencing brought in about 135 million TRB reads altogether, and each library got about 1.5 +/- 0.3 million.

Each CD8+ T cell subset was flow-sorted in triplicate. Every sort contained about 310,000 cells. Study-level results: Naive cells positive for CXCR3 carried more hydrophobic TRB CDR3s than CXCR3-negative ones. TRB CDR3 properties served as the basis for inferring TCR strength, and surface CD5 was comparable between naive subsets.

UMI-labeled 5' RACE TRB cDNA libraries were prepared from the cells. TCRdb derives one entry per CDR3 protein from the 5' RACE reads, leaving out DNA. The listing contains 150,000 or so distinct CDR3 sequences. Material: naive CXCR3+ CD8+ T cells from blood. Specified subset: CD45RO-CCR7+CD27+CD95- naive CD8+ T cells expressing CXCR3 (TNR3+). This receptor was taken from a human donor in good health. Some clones in this sample may be carry-over from other donors' samples.

The CDR3 loop is CASSFGTSGLETQYF. The J gene is TRBJ2-5, the V gene TRBV28; no DNA is available, so the TRBD2 call from TCRdb remains unchecked. Germline V gene data show CDR1 as MDHEN and CDR2 as SYDVKM. The CDR3 runs to 15 residues.